Each of the 26 T cell receptor beta chains below was sequenced from the same sample in a study of identical twins. A single record per CDR3 protein comes from TCRdb applying MiXCR to the 5' RACE reads. The sample lists about 550,000 distinct CDR3 sequences, 20% to 25% occurring once. This same sample was also taken into another study, of yellow fever vaccine responses in identical twins.

Material for sequencing was CD4+ T cells sorted from blood. These receptors were taken from a woman aged 18 to 35 in good health.

This clonotype was picked up a small number of times. This sequence joins TRBV5-1 and TRBJ2-7, with TRBD1 identical over 7 bases. V trimming: 2 bases; J trimming: 6 bases; junction bases outside the gene matches: 17. This CDR3 has 17 amino acids. Germline-derived CDR1 and CDR2 are SGHRS and YFSETQ. The CDR3 sequence: CASSFYPGQLLRGEQYV. The CDR3 DNA is TGCGCCAGCAGCTTTTATCCGGGACAGCTCCTTCGTGGCGAGCAGTACGTC.

V usage is TRBV5-1 and J usage is TRBJ2-2; 9 nucleotides agree with TRBD2. This CDR3 spans 15 amino acids. After removal of 7 bases from V and 6 bases from J, the junction contained 10 bases not matched to a gene. Germline V gene lookup returns CDR1 SGHRS and CDR2 YFSETQ. For the CDR3, the DNA is TGCGCCAGCCAAGGGAGTAGCGGGAGCGCCGGGGAGCTGTTTTTT. Translating gives CASQGSSGSAGELFF. Combining the CDR3 with reference TRBV5-1 and TRBJ2-2 gives the whole variable domain KAGVTQTPRYLIKTRGQQVTLSCSPISGHRSVSWYQQTPGQGLQFLFEYFSETQRNKGNFPGRFSGRQFSNSRSEMNVSTLELGDSALYLCASQGSSGSAGELFFGEGSRLTVL.

A few counts support this clonotype. The chain employs TRBV7-9 and TRBJ2-2; a weak D match, TRBD2 (5 bases). CDR1 is SEHNR and CDR2 is FQNEAQ in the germline V gene (reference sequence). This CDR3 region has 15 residues. V lost 5 bases and J 5 bases, leaving 15 bases between the germline ends. The CDR3, as DNA: TGTGCCAGCAGCACCCCCATACTAGGAACCGGGGAGCTGTTTTTT. This codes for CASSTPILGTGELFF.

This clonotype was observed a few times. J is TRBJ1-2 and V is TRBV28, with 9 bases aligning to TRBD1. Germline-derived CDR1 and CDR2 are MDHEN and SYDVKM. J was trimmed by 3 bases and V by 2 bases; bases with no gene match: 7. The CDR3 is 16 residues long. The CDR3 DNA reads as TGTGCCAGCAGTTTAGGTGGACAGGGGAAGGACTATGGCTACACCTTC. Its translation is CASSLGGQGKDYGYTF.

The chain carries TRBV11-2 and TRBJ2-4; D may be TRBD2 (5 bases). The CDR3 is made up of 11 amino acids. Germline V gene lookup returns CDR1 SGHAT and CDR2 FQNNGV. V was cut by 4 bases and J by 15 bases, with 13 bases left in between. The CDR3 reads CASSSWRIRYF. In DNA form, the CDR3 reads TGTGCCAGCAGCTCCTGGAGGATCCGGTACTTC.

This sequence joins TRBV15 and TRBJ2-3; a possible D gene is TRBD1 (5 bases). The V gene lost 2 bases and the J gene lost 0 bases, with 12 bases spanning the gap. The length of the CDR3 is 16 residues. CDR1 and CDR2 from the germline V gene are LNHNV and YYDKDF (reference sequence). CDR3 nucleotide sequence: TGTGCCACCAGCAGAAGCTGGGGCCCTAGCACAGATACGCAGTATTTT. Its translation: CATSRSWGPSTDTQYF.

The chain employs TRBV2 and TRBJ2-2; possibly TRBD2 for D (7 bases). From germline, CDR1 is SNHLY and CDR2 FYNNEI. Between the trimmed V and J ends, which lost 6 bases and 6 bases, there was a span of 26 bases. The CDR3 consists of 18 residues. Here the CDR3 reads CASSSNGGGGAFAGELFF. The CDR3 DNA follows: TGTGCCAGCAGCTCCAACGGAGGGGGGGGCGCGTTCGCCGGGGAGCTGTTTTTT.

V gene TRBV5-1 combines with J gene TRBJ2-5; D is perhaps TRBD2 (5 bases). Trimming pared 5 bases from V and 5 bases from J, leaving 13 bases between. The CDR3 loop spans 13 amino acids. Germline V lookup: CDR1 SGHRS, CDR2 YFSETQ. CDR3 residues: CASSFGLRETQYF. The CDR3, as DNA: TGCGCCAGCAGTTTCGGACTGAGGGAGACCCAGTACTTC.

This rearrangement joins TRBV12-3 or TRBV12-4 to TRBJ2-5; 10 bases match TRBD1. The J segment lost 4 bases and the V segment lost 6 bases, leaving 5 bases of the junction unmatched. The CDR3 spans 14 residues. The CDR3 spells CASRWGTGAETQYF. The CDR3 coding sequence is TGTGCCAGCAGATGGGGGACAGGGGCAGAGACCCAGTACTTC.

In this sample, this clonotype turned up a few times. CDR3 bases: TGTGCCAGCAGCTCCAGGGACAGTAATTCACCCCTCCACTTT. Encoded protein: CASSSRDSNSPLHF. The rearrangement joins TRBV11-1 to TRBJ1-6, with TRBD1 matching over 7 bases. There are 14 residues in the CDR3. V lost 4 bases, J lost 6 bases, and 3 bases stayed unmatched. Germline CDR1 reads SGHAT; CDR2 reads FQDESV (reference sequence).

This chain joins TRBV24-1 and TRBJ2-3, with D unclear. Looked up from germline, CDR1 is KGHDR and CDR2 is SFDVKD. The CDR3 has 16 amino acids. The V and J ends lost 7 bases and 0 bases respectively, with 16 bases between them. In nucleotides, the CDR3 is TGTGCCACCAGGACGGGCACTGGCGGAAGCACAGATACGCAGTATTTT. It codes for CATRTGTGGSTDTQYF.

This clonotype turned up a few times. The V gene is TRBV19, the J gene TRBJ2-1, with 7 bases fitting TRBD2. With 3 bases clipped from V and 8 bases from J, the junction kept 10 bases outside the gene matches. Germline V CDR1 and CDR2: LNHDA, SQIVND (reference sequence). CDR3 length: 15 residues. CDR3 sequence: CASSIGAGVGDEQFF. The DNA for the CDR3 is TGTGCCAGTAGTATTGGTGCGGGAGTGGGAGATGAGCAGTTCTTC.

This clonotype was seen a few times. The genes are TRBV11-2 and TRBJ2-3; D unresolved. V lost 5 bases and J lost 4, with 7 bases in between. The CDR3 totals 12 residues. Germline-derived CDR1 and CDR2 are SGHAT and FQNNGV. The CDR3 loop reads CASSRRPDTQYF. DNA of the CDR3: TGTGCCAGCAGCCGACGACCAGATACGCAGTATTTT.

This clonotype was seen more than once but under ten times. The V call is TRBV7-9, the J call TRBJ1-3, with D perhaps TRBD1 (5 bases). This CDR3 is built from 15 residues. V lost 3 bases to trimming and J lost 0 bases, with 9 bases between them. CDR1 is SEHNR and CDR2 is FQNEAQ in the germline V gene (reference sequence). CDR3: CASSFRDLSGNTIYF. The CDR3 nucleotides are TGTGCCAGCAGCTTCCGGGACCTCTCTGGAAACACCATATATTTT.

The rearrangement uses TRBV12-3 or TRBV12-4 and TRBJ2-1; D is perhaps TRBD2 (5 bases). The CDR3 runs to 12 residues. Trimming stripped 1 base from V and 10 bases from J, with 8 bases between. The CDR3 DNA reads TGTGCCAGCAGTTTAGGCCCGGGAGAGCAGTTCTTC. This sequence encodes CASSLGPGEQFF.

Only a few counts were recorded for this clonotype. The CDR3 coding sequence is TGCAGTGCTAGAGGCCGAAAAGACACAGATACGCAGTATTTT. It encodes CSARGRKDTDTQYF. The chain recombines TRBV20-1 with TRBJ2-3; no clear D. This CDR3 region has 14 residues. V lost 1 base to trimming and J lost 2 bases, with 10 bases between them. The germline V gene has CDR1 DFQATT and CDR2 SNEGSKA (reference sequence).

The chain links TRBV2 to TRBJ2-3; TRBD2 aligns across 8 bases. This CDR3 has 15 residues. CDR1 and CDR2 (germline): SNHLY, FYNNEI. Trimming took 4 bases from V and 2 from J; bases not matched to a gene: 5. CDR3 bases: TGTGCCAGCAGTGCTGAGCGGGGGACCACAGATACGCAGTATTTT. Encoded protein: CASSAERGTTDTQYF. Variable domain in full (rest from reference TRBV2 and TRBJ2-3): EPEVTQTPSHQVTQMGQEVILRCVPISNHLYFYWYRQILGQKVEFLVSFYNNEISEKSEIFDDQFSVERPDGSNFTLKIRSTKLEDSAMYFCASSAERGTTDTQYFGPGTRLTVL.

This chain uses TRBV7-7 with TRBJ2-5; 10 bases line up with TRBD2. V shed 1 base, J shed 8 bases, and the junction held 13 bases outside the gene matches. The CDR3 covers 17 residues. The germline gives CDR1 SSHAT, CDR2 FNYEAQ (reference sequence). CDR3 sequence reads: CASSLGGAGGAQATQYF. The CDR3 DNA reads as TGTGCCAGCAGCTTAGGCGGAGCGGGGGGGGCCCAAGCTACCCAGTACTTC.

This clonotype has just a few counts. The J gene is TRBJ2-2, the V gene TRBV10-3; no clear D gene. The CDR3 is made up of 15 amino acids. Germline loops: CDR1 ENHRY, CDR2 SYGVKD. V was shortened by 2 bases and J by 0 bases, with 7 bases between the two germline ends. CDR3 DNA: TGTGCCATCAGTGAGAGGCAGTCGAACACCGGGGAGCTGTTTTTT. Residues: CAISERQSNTGELFF.

The J gene is TRBJ2-5, the V gene TRBV5-1, with D possibly called TRBD1 or TRBD2 (5 bases each). Germline V gene lookup returns CDR1 SGHRS and CDR2 YFSETQ. The CDR3 consists of 15 residues. V was clipped by 4 bases and J by 5 bases, with 18 bases between them. CDR3 protein: CASSPRGAGYETQYF. The CDR3 DNA sequence: TGCGCCAGCAGCCCCCGGGGAGCAGGGTACGAGACCCAGTACTTC.

This clonotype was picked up a small number of times. The rearrangement links TRBV12-3 or TRBV12-4 to TRBJ1-1; 9 bases map to TRBD1. V lost 6 bases and J lost 0; bases outside the gene matches: 5. This CDR3 comprises 15 residues. The CDR3 sequence: CASRQRQGVNTEAFF. In nucleotides, the CDR3 is TGTGCCAGCAGGCAACGACAGGGGGTGAACACTGAAGCTTTCTTT.

V usage is TRBV7-9 and J usage is TRBJ2-2; the D gene is possibly TRBD1 (6 bases). V was clipped by 5 bases and J by 0 bases, with 13 bases between them. Per germline, CDR1 SEHNR and CDR2 FQNEAQ (reference sequence). This CDR3 is 16 amino acids long. CDR3 sequence reads: CASSQRTAPNTGELFF. The CDR3 bases are TGTGCCAGCAGCCAAAGGACAGCCCCGAACACCGGGGAGCTGTTTTTT.

This clonotype was seen only once. This rearrangement joins TRBV10-3 to TRBJ2-3; 7 nucleotides line up with TRBD1. The V gene end was trimmed by 7 bases and the J gene end by 6 bases; junction bases not matched to a gene: 7. The germline V gene has CDR1 ENHRY and CDR2 SYGVKD. The CDR3 is 13 residues long. The CDR3 nucleotides read TGTGCCATCACGGGGACAGACCGTGATACGCAGTATTTT. Its translation: CAITGTDRDTQYF.

This clonotype was detected many times. The chain has TRBV7-3 and TRBJ2-3, with 10 bases aligning to TRBD2. This CDR3 has 16 amino acids. Germline V gene sequence: CDR1 SGHTA, CDR2 FQGTGA. Trimming at V came to 1 base and at J to 2 bases, leaving 3 bases not matched to a gene. This CDR3 is CASSLSSGGTTDTQYF. CDR3 sequence (DNA): TGTGCCAGCAGCTTAAGTAGCGGGGGGACCACAGATACGCAGTATTTT.

The chain links TRBV6-2 or TRBV6-3 to TRBJ2-3, with 8 nucleotides matching TRBD2. The trim removed 5 bases at V and 2 bases at J, leaving 6 bases unmatched. The germline V gene has CDR1 MNHEY and CDR2 SVGEGT. The CDR3 has 15 residues. For the CDR3, the DNA is TGTGCCAGCAGTCGCATAGCGGGATCCACAGATACGCAGTATTTT. Translating gives CASSRIAGSTDTQYF.

The genes are TRBV28 and TRBJ1-2; TRBD1 matches 7 bases. In germline, CDR1 is MDHEN, CDR2 SYDVKM. CDR3 size: 15 residues. The V segment lost 8 bases and the J segment 1 base; nucleotides outside the gene matches: 10. The CDR3 sequence is CASSTRDSHNYGYTF. CDR3 sequence (DNA): TGTGCCAGCTCGACCCGGGACAGCCATAACTATGGCTACACCTTC.